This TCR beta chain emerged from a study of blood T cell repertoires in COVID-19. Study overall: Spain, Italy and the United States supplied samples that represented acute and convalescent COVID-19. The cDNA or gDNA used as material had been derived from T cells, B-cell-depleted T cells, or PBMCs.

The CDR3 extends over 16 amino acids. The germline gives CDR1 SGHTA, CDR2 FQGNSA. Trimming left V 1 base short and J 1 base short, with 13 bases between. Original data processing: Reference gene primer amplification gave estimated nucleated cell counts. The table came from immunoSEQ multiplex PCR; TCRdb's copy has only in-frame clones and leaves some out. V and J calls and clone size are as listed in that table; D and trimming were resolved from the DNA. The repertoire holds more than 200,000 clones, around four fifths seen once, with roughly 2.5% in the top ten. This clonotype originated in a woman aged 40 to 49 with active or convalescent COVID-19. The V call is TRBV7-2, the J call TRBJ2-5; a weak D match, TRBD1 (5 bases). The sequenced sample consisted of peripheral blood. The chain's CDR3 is CASSLEGWRRQETQYF. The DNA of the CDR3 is TGTGCCAGCAGCTTAGAGGGGTGGCGCCGCCAAGAGACCCAGTACTTC.